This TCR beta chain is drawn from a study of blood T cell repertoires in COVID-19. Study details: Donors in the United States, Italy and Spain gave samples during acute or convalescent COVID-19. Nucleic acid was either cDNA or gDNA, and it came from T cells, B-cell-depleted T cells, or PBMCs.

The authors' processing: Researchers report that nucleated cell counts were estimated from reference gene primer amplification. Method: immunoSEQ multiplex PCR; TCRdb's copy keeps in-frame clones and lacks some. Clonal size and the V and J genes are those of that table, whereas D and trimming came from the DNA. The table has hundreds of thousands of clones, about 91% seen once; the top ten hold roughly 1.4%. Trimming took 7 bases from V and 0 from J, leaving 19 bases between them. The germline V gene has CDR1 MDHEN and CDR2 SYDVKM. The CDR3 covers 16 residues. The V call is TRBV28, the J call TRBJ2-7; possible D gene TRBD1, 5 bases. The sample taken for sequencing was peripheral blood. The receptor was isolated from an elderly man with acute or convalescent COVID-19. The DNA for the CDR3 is TGTGCCAGCACTCAGGACACCCGAGGACGCTCCTACGAGCAGTACTTC. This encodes CASTQDTRGRSYEQYF.